This T cell receptor (beta chain) was recorded in a study of neurological immune-mediated disorders. Study outcomes and limitations: For the multiple sclerosis repertoire cluster, no association with any clinical or MRI feature was found.

TCRdb processed the 5' RACE reads anew with MiXCR; each CDR3 protein has one entry. The data show about 92,000 distinct CDR3 sequences, around 3.5% seen once. The CDR3 runs to 16 residues. The V and J ends lost 2 bases and 5 bases, in that order; junction bases with no gene match: 7. Germline V gives CDR1 SGHVS, CDR2 FNYEAQ. This clonotype occurred many times. No antigen is known for it. Source material: PBMCs. This sequence was found in a woman between 45 and 60 years old with multiple sclerosis. This sequence joins TRBV7-6 and TRBJ2-3; 10 bases align to TRBD2. In nucleotides, the CDR3 is TGTGCCAGCAGCTTATTACTAGCGGGGACCCAAGATACGCAGTATTTT. Protein product: CASSLLLAGTQDTQYF. The full variable domain, completed using reference TRBV7-6 and TRBJ2-3, is GAGVSQSPRYKVTKRGQDVALRCDPISGHVSLYWYRQALGQGPEFLTYFNYEAQQDKSGLPNDRFSAERPEGSISTLTIQRTEQRDSAMYRCASSLLLAGTQDTQYFGPGTRLTVL.